What follows is one T cell receptor beta chain and its context. The CDR3 length is 11 residues. Some clones are missing from TCRdb's copy, which holds only in-frame ones; the method was immunoSEQ multiplex PCR. This table holds 65,000 to 90,000 clones, over 95% found once. The data were taken from a study of technical replicates of blood from several donors. The chain recombines TRBV21-1 with TRBJ1-4; the table's TRBD1 call for D was not verified on the DNA. TRBV21-1 is termed a pseudogene. This receptor was obtained from a human donor in good health. The sample consisted of T cells isolated from PBMCs. The CDR3 coding sequence is TGTGCCGTTGTTACAGGGGAAAAACTGTTTTTT. Translating gives CAVVTGEKLFF.